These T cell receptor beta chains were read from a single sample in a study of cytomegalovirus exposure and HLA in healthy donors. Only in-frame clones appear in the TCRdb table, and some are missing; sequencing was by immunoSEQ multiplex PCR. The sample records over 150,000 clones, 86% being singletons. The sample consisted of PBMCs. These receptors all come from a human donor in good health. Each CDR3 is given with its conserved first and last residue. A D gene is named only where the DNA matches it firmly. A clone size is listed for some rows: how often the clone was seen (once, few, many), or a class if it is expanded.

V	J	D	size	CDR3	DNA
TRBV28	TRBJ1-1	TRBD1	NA	CASSFAGGMNTEAFF	TGTGCCAGCAGTTTTGCAGGGGGAATGAACACTGAAGCTTTCTTT
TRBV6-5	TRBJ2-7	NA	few	CASSLTEKSYEQYF	TGTGCCAGCAGCCTGACAGAGAAATCCTACGAGCAGTACTTC
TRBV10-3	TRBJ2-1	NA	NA	CAISAGSNNEQFF	TGTGCCATCAGTGCAGGGTCCAACAATGAGCAGTTCTTC
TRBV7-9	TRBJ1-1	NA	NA	CASSFGERAPAFF	TGTGCCAGCAGCTTCGGGGAGAGGGCACCTGCTTTCTTT
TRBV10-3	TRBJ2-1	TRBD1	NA	CAISLEGASYNEQFF	TGTGCCATCAGCCTAGAGGGGGCGTCCTACAATGAGCAGTTCTTC
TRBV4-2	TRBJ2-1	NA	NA	CASSQVERAYWSYNEQFF	TGTGCCAGCAGCCAAGTGGAGAGAGCGTACTGGTCCTACAATGAGCAGTTCTTC
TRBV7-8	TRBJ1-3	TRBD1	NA	CASSWPGTGGSSGNTIYF	TGTGCCAGCAGCTGGCCCGGGACAGGGGGAAGTTCTGGAAACACCATATATTTT
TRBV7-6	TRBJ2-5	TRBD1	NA	CASSPGTGPLGETQYF	TGTGCCAGCAGCCCGGGGACAGGACCTTTAGGGGAGACCCAGTACTTC
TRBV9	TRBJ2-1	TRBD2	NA	CASSPRAGDYNEQFF	TGTGCCAGCAGCCCACGAGCGGGGGACTACAATGAGCAGTTCTTC
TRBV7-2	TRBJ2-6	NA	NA	CASSLRVAWSGANVLTF	TGTGCCAGCAGCTTACGGGTAGCTTGGTCTGGGGCCAACGTCCTGACTTTC
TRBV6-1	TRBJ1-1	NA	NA	CASSEVFESTEAFF	TGTGCCAGCAGTGAGGTATTCGAGAGCACTGAAGCTTTCTTT
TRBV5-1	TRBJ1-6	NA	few	CASSYTVNSPLHF	TGCGCCAGCAGCTACACAGTCAATTCACCCCTCCACTTT
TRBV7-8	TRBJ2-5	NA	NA	CASSARVGAPSQETQYF	TGTGCCAGCAGCGCCCGGGTGGGAGCCCCTTCCCAAGAGACCCAGTACTTC
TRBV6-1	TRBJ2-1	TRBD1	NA	CASSQGYNEQFF	TGTGCCAGCTCACAGGGGTACAATGAGCAGTTCTTC
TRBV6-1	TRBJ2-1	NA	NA	CASSETVLTSIEQFF	TGTGCCAGCAGTGAAACAGTTTTGACATCGATTGAACAGTTCTTC